This entry lists 27 T cell receptor beta chains sequenced from one sample in a study of cytomegalovirus exposure and HLA in healthy donors. PCR amplification relied on 60 Vbeta primers (plus 13 Jbeta primers). Data came from immunoSEQ multiplex PCR; TCRdb stores just in-frame clones and leaves some out. The top ten hold 6.5% of the sample, which has around 140,000 clones, roughly 66% seen once. Sequences were obtained from PBMCs. The receptors stem from an older woman in good health and CMV-seronegative.

This sequence joins TRBV6-1 and TRBJ2-3; D is ambiguous. The CDR3 covers 12 residues. The germline V gene has CDR1 MNHNS and CDR2 SASEGT. V lost 2 bases and J 2 bases, leaving 2 bases between the germline ends. The chain's CDR3 is CASSELTDTQYF. The CDR3 DNA sequence: TGTGCCAGCAGTGAACTCACAGATACGCAGTATTTT.

The J gene is TRBJ2-1, the V gene TRBV10-3; 7 bases line up with TRBD1. The CDR3 is 15 amino acids. CDR1 is ENHRY, CDR2 SYGVKD, per germline. Losses at the gene ends were 5 bases for V and 3 bases for J; bases not matched to a gene: 7. The CDR3 coding sequence is TGTGCCATCAGTCCGACAACAGGGGTCTACAATGAGCAGTTCTTC. Protein product: CAISPTTGVYNEQFF.

V usage is TRBV27 and J usage is TRBJ2-3, with 7 bases fitting TRBD1. The CDR3 contains 13 residues. Germline-derived CDR1 and CDR2 are MNHEY and SMNVEV (reference sequence). V shed 5 bases and J 3 bases; nucleotides not matched to a gene: 2. This chain's CDR3 is CASSRGPTDTQYF. Written as DNA, the CDR3 is TGTGCCAGCAGTAGGGGGCCTACAGATACGCAGTATTTT.

This clone has a handful of counts. The V and J genes are TRBV6-5 and TRBJ2-5; unclear D gene. TRBJ2-7 explains the end of the DNA better; the J call may be wrong. From germline, CDR1 is MNHEY and CDR2 SVGAGI. There are 14 residues in the CDR3. The CDR3, as DNA: TGTGCCAGCAGTTACTCTTTTTTTAACTACGAGCAGTACTTC. Its protein is CASSYSFFNYEQYF.

The sample holds one count of this clone. V gene TRBV6-1 combines with J gene TRBJ2-5, with 10 bases fitting TRBD1. Unmatched junction bases numbered 2, after V lost 5 bases and J lost 5 bases. Germline V lookup: CDR1 MNHNS, CDR2 SASEGT. The CDR3 extends over 13 amino acids. CDR3 sequence (DNA): TGTGCCAGCAGTAAGGACAGGGGGGAGACCCAGTACTTC. This gives the protein CASSKDRGETQYF.

The chain couples TRBV5-6 to TRBJ1-1, with D possibly TRBD1 on 6 matching bases. The CDR3 runs 14 residues. V lost 3 bases and J lost 5, with 14 bases in between. In germline, CDR1 is SGHDT, CDR2 YYEEEE. CDR3 in amino acids: CASSWKQGWTEAFF. The CDR3 nucleotides are TGTGCCAGCAGCTGGAAACAGGGATGGACTGAAGCTTTCTTT.

The chain combines TRBV7-2 with TRBJ2-7; D is perhaps TRBD1 (5 bases). The germline gives CDR1 SGHTA, CDR2 FQGNSA. This CDR3 region has 13 residues. Trimming shortened V by 5 bases and J by 5 bases, and 13 bases separated the two germline ends. In DNA, the CDR3 is TGTGCCAGCAGCCTGATCCAGGGAAACGAGCAGTACTTC. Protein: CASSLIQGNEQYF.

CDR3 sequence: CASSELGGYEQYF. The CDR3 DNA is TGCGCCAGCAGTGAGTTGGGGGGCTACGAGCAGTACTTC. This rearrangement joins TRBV10-2 to TRBJ2-7; possible D gene TRBD2, 6 bases. The CDR3 has 13 amino acids. Trimming removed 1 base at V and 3 bases at J, with 7 bases between. Germline assignment: CDR1 WSHSY and CDR2 SAAADI.

This clone was counted a few times. The V call is TRBV5-1, the J call TRBJ2-1, with D possibly being TRBD1 (5 bases). The CDR3 is 14 residues long. V was trimmed by 0 bases and J by 6 bases, leaving 10 bases between them. Germline CDR1 reads SGHRS; CDR2 reads YFSETQ. CDR3 nucleotides: TGCGCCAGCAGCTTGGTGGCAGGGATCAATGAGCAGTTCTTC. This gives the protein CASSLVAGINEQFF.

A note on this clone: It is unclear where the CDR3 begins or ends on the DNA, so no DNA is shown, and the CDR3 is as TCRdb lists it. This chain links TRBV28 with TRBJ1-2. A total of 16 residues make up the CDR3, ends included. Germline CDR1 reads MDHEN; CDR2 reads SYDVKM. This chain's CDR3 is CASSLSLRGVPYGYTF.

The chain uses TRBV5-1 and TRBJ2-5; 7 nucleotides line up with TRBD1. The J call may be wrong; the DNA end is better matched by TRBJ2-7. Germline CDR1 is SGHRS and CDR2 is YFSETQ. The CDR3 is 14 residues long. CDR3 in amino acids: CASSVDRTSYEQYF. CDR3 in DNA: TGCGCCAGCAGCGTGGACAGGACCTCCTACGAGCAGTACTTC.

This clone has only one observation. The chain has TRBV9 and TRBJ2-3, with 7 bases aligning to TRBD2. V was pared by 3 bases and J by 11 bases, with 6 bases of the junction left unmatched. The germline gives CDR1 SGDLS, CDR2 YYNGEE. The CDR3 extends over 12 amino acids. Here the CDR3 DNA reads TGTGCCAGCAGCGACAGCGGGGTCAAGCAGTATTTT. Residues: CASSDSGVKQYF.

The chain employs TRBV7-9 and TRBJ2-1, with D tentatively TRBD1 (6 bases). The length of the CDR3 is 13 residues. The germline V and J ends were trimmed by 6 bases and 7 bases, with 13 bases remaining between them. Germline CDR1 reads SEHNR; CDR2 reads FQNEAQ (reference sequence). The CDR3 sequence is CASRLGGVNEQFF. The CDR3 region has the DNA TGTGCCAGCAGGCTAGGGGGTGTGAATGAGCAGTTCTTC.

This chain uses TRBV7-2 with TRBJ2-7, with TRBD2 as a possible D gene (5 bases). The germline V and J ends were trimmed by 4 bases and 4 bases, with 8 bases remaining between them. Germline V CDR1 and CDR2: SGHTA, FQGNSA. The CDR3 consists of 12 residues. The CDR3 nucleotides are TGTGCCAGCAGCTACACTAGGTACGAGCAGTACTTC. Its translation: CASSYTRYEQYF.

The chain employs TRBV5-4 and TRBJ2-7; TRBD1 is a possible D gene (6 bases). This CDR3 comprises 15 residues. V was pared by 5 bases and J by 7 bases, with 22 bases between. CDR1 SGHNT and CDR2 YYREEE come from the germline V gene (reference sequence). The CDR3 DNA is TGTGCCAGCAGTTCATACAGGGTTTCTCCATGGGAGCAGTACTTC. Translating it yields CASSSYRVSPWEQYF. The full variable domain, in which reference TRBV5-4 and TRBJ2-7 provide the parts outside the CDR3, is ETGVTQSPTHLIKTRGQQVTLRCSSQSGHNTVSWYQQALGQGPQFIFQYYREEENGRGNFPPRFSGLQFPNYSSELNVNALELDDSALYLCASSSYRVSPWEQYFGPGTRLTVT.

This sequence joins TRBV9 and TRBJ2-7; the D gene is possibly TRBD1 (5 bases). CDR1 and CDR2 (germline): SGDLS, YYNGEE. This CDR3 has 12 residues. Trimming cost V 4 bases and J 6 bases, with 11 bases left between them. The CDR3 sequence is CASSPNQGEQYF. CDR3 bases: TGTGCCAGCAGCCCCAATCAGGGCGAGCAGTACTTC.

This clone was seen a handful of times. This chain uses TRBV6-1 with TRBJ1-4; D is possibly TRBD1 (5 bases). There are 17 residues in the CDR3. Germline CDR1 is MNHNS and CDR2 is SASEGT. The V end was cut by 2 bases, the J end by 7 bases, with 20 bases between. The CDR3 coding sequence is TGTGCCAGCAGTGAAAGAAGTAGGAGCCAAAGGGGTGAAAAACTGTTTTTT. This encodes CASSERSRSQRGEKLFF.

This chain links TRBV6-4 with TRBJ1-5; the D gene is possibly TRBD1 (5 bases). The CDR3 contains 15 residues. Per germline, CDR1 MRHNA and CDR2 SNTAGT. V was trimmed by 7 bases and J by 3 bases, leaving 16 bases between them. The CDR3 loop is CASINDRDANQPQHF. CDR3 coding DNA: TGTGCCAGCATTAATGACAGAGACGCCAATCAGCCCCAGCATTTT.

The chain couples TRBV5-1 to TRBJ2-7; weak D call: TRBD1 (7 bases). V dropped 7 bases and J dropped 4 bases, with 15 bases sitting between them. The V gene's germline CDR1 is SGHRS and CDR2 YFSETQ. CDR3 length equals 13 residues. Written as DNA, the CDR3 is TGCGCCAGCGCCAGGGGGGAAGGATACGAGCAGTACTTC. Translated: CASARGEGYEQYF.

This clone was observed a few times. The rearrangement links TRBV7-6 to TRBJ2-5; D is undetermined. The CDR3 sequence is 12 residues long. Trimming took 5 bases from V and 5 from J, leaving 9 bases between them. Looked up from germline, CDR1 is SGHVS and CDR2 is FNYEAQ. CDR3 region: CASSPSMETQYF. The CDR3, as DNA: TGTGCCAGCAGCCCCTCTATGGAGACCCAGTACTTC.

The V and J genes are TRBV18 and TRBJ2-1, with 10 positions matching TRBD1. V was clipped by 5 bases and J by 8 bases; unmatched bases: 15. This CDR3 has 17 residues. Germline lookup yields CDR1 KGHSH and CDR2 LQKENI. CDR3 protein: CASSSTKTGGASDEQFF. Written as DNA, the CDR3 is TGTGCCAGCTCATCTACCAAGACAGGGGGCGCGTCAGATGAGCAGTTCTTC.

This clone was counted a few times. DNA for the CDR3: TGTGCCAGCAGCTTGGGGCTAGCGGGGGTTAGCACAGATACGCAGTATTTT. It encodes CASSLGLAGVSTDTQYF. The chain uses TRBV5-4 and TRBJ2-3; TRBD2 aligns across 10 bases. CDR1 and CDR2 from the germline V gene are SGHNT and YYREEE (reference sequence). The CDR3 totals 17 residues. Losses at the gene ends were 0 bases for V and 0 bases for J; bases not matched to a gene: 4.

The J gene is TRBJ2-5, the V gene TRBV5-1, with D perhaps TRBD2 (5 bases). The length of the CDR3 is 13 residues. In germline, CDR1 is SGHRS, CDR2 YFSETQ. Trimming removed 4 bases from V and 7 bases from J, with 14 bases in between. The CDR3 nucleotides are TGCGCCAGCAGCGTCAGTGTCCGGGGGACCCAGTACTTC. It encodes CASSVSVRGTQYF.

This sequence joins TRBV2 and TRBJ2-7, with TRBD2 as a possible D gene (6 bases). Trimming stripped 3 bases from V and 5 bases from J, with 11 bases between. CDR3 length: 13 residues. Germline lookup yields CDR1 SNHLY and CDR2 FYNNEI. CDR3 region: CASSDAGRNEQYF. The CDR3 DNA is TGTGCCAGCAGTGACGCAGGGAGGAACGAGCAGTACTTC.

The J gene is TRBJ2-5, the V gene TRBV6-1; 11 bases fit TRBD2. Trimming took 5 bases from V and 0 from J; bases not matched to a gene: 2. This CDR3 spans 15 amino acids. CDR1 and CDR2 from the germline V gene are MNHNS and SASEGT. The CDR3 DNA is TGTGCCAGCAGTCGACTAGCGGGATACCAAGAGACCCAGTACTTC. Translating it yields CASSRLAGYQETQYF.

In this sample, this clone turned up once. CDR3 sequence reads: CASSLYGDRGNEQFF. CDR3 nucleotide sequence: TGTGCCAGCAGCTTATACGGGGACAGGGGGAATGAGCAGTTCTTC. The chain employs TRBV7-2 and TRBJ2-1; TRBD1 matches 11 bases. The CDR3 is made up of 15 amino acids. Germline lookup yields CDR1 SGHTA and CDR2 FQGNSA. V lost 2 bases and J lost 7; bases outside the gene matches: 4. Combining the CDR3 with reference TRBV7-2 and TRBJ2-1 gives the whole variable domain GAGVSQSPSNKVTEKGKDVELRCDPISGHTALYWYRQSLGQGLEFLIYFQGNSAPDKSGLPSDRFSAERTGGSVSTLTIQRTQQEDSAVYLCASSLYGDRGNEQFFGPGTRLTVL.

The V and J genes are TRBV6-5 and TRBJ2-3; TRBD2 matches 8 bases. The V and J ends lost 5 bases and 6 bases, in that order; junction bases with no gene match: 4. The CDR3 has 13 residues. Germline CDR1 reads MNHEY; CDR2 reads SVGAGI. The CDR3 sequence: CASSRGGPDTQYF. In DNA, the CDR3 is TGTGCCAGCAGTCGGGGGGGGCCGGATACGCAGTATTTT.